This paragraph reports one TCR beta chain. Its target is unknown. Every patient relapsed after autologous stem cell transplantation, and brentuximab vedotin exposure varied. Libraries were prepared by immunoSEQ multiplex PCR; TCRdb keeps only in-frame clonotypes and omits some of them. The sample lists 95,000 to 100,000 clones, approximately 90% occurring once. This specimen comes from a study of PD-1 blockade in classical Hodgkin lymphoma. Study observations and caveats: Still unresolved is the cause of the repertoire differences, which may be disease activity or prior therapy. CD4+ but not CD8+ TCR diversity rose significantly by C4D1.

CDR1 is SEHNR, CDR2 FQNEAQ, per germline (reference sequence). V shed 5 bases and J 2 bases; nucleotides not matched to a gene: 3. CDR3 size: 14 residues. The sequenced sample was peripheral blood mononuclear cells (PBMCs), obtained before the second cycle of nivolumab. The receptor comes from a human donor with classical Hodgkin lymphoma. The rearrangement links TRBV7-9 to TRBJ2-7; 10 bases line up with TRBD2. CDR3 DNA: TGTGCCAGCAGCGGTCTAGCGGGGGCCTACGAGCAGTACTTC. Its protein product is CASSGLAGAYEQYF.